One T cell receptor (beta chain) is described in this entry. V lost 0 bases, J lost 4 bases, and 18 bases lay in between. The CDR3 totals 17 residues. Germline CDR1 reads MNHEY; CDR2 reads SMNVEV (reference sequence). This specimen comes from a study of control samples from healthy donors and cancer patients. Produced via immunoSEQ multiplex PCR; TCRdb's table is partial and in-frame only. This sample has 60,000 to 70,000 clones, with over 75% found just once. Sequencing was performed on blood. The rearrangement links TRBV27 to TRBJ1-2, with a weak D call TRBD1 (5 bases). This receptor was identified in a man aged 35 to 55 in good health. CDR3 in DNA: TGTGCCAGCAGTTTATCGTATACGGGGGGTTGGTCCTATGGCTACACCTTC. It encodes CASSLSYTGGWSYGYTF.